The 21 T cell receptor beta chains given below trace back to one sample, sequenced in a study of monozygotic twins with inflammatory bowel disease (dated by TCRdb to the late 2010s). Libraries were built with 5' RACE. Sequencing used an Illumina HiSeq 2500. After reprocessing by TCRdb, each CDR3 protein sequence is one entry, and no DNA is given. The sample table records around 380,000 distinct CDR3 sequences. The ten largest clones represent around 2.5% of the sample. The sequenced sample consisted of blood. The origin of the receptors is a human donor with ulcerative colitis or Crohn's disease, or a healthy co-twin of an affected twin (not recorded which).

The chain carries TRBV29-1 and TRBJ2-5. CDR3 length equals 13 residues. CDR1 and CDR2 (germline): SQVTM, ANQGSEA. CDR3 amino acids: CSVEKRWQETQYF.

The J gene is TRBJ1-1, the V gene TRBV20-1; TCRdb outputs TRBD1, but without DNA this stays unchecked. Germline V gene data show CDR1 as DFQATT and CDR2 as SNEGSKA (reference sequence). CDR3 size: 13 residues. The CDR3 sequence is CSLPGLTNTEAFF.

CDR3 sequence: CASSMDYKTYEQYF. The chain carries TRBV7-2 and TRBJ2-7; TCRdb gives TRBD2 as the D gene, but with no DNA this cannot be confirmed. The germline gives CDR1 SGHTA, CDR2 FQGNSA. This CDR3 is built from 14 residues.

The V call is TRBV5-1, the J call TRBJ1-3. This CDR3 region has 15 residues. CDR1 and CDR2 (germline): SGHRS, YFSETQ. CDR3: CASSLEVHSGNTIYF.

The chain has TRBV5-1 and TRBJ2-7; the D gene TCRdb calls, TRBD1, cannot be checked with no DNA. From germline, CDR1 is SGHRS and CDR2 YFSETQ. The CDR3 has 15 amino acids. The CDR3 reads CASSPRQGSPYEQYF.

The genes are TRBV12-3 or TRBV12-4 and TRBJ1-6; TCRdb's D call of TRBD1 is untestable without DNA. The CDR3 is made up of 14 amino acids. CDR3 protein: CASSLRQVNSPLHF.

The V and J genes are TRBV20-1 and TRBJ1-2; the D call of TRBD1 rests on TCRdb alone, since no DNA is present to check it. Germline V CDR1 and CDR2: DFQATT, SNEGSKA (reference sequence). CDR3 length: 14 residues. The CDR3 sequence is CSAPRRGGKKSYTF.

This chain links TRBV14 with TRBJ2-7. This CDR3 spans 17 amino acids. Germline CDR1 reads SGHDN; CDR2 reads FVKESK. The CDR3 loop reads CASSQERVYGRSYEQYF. The entire variable domain, with the rest obtained from reference TRBV14 and TRBJ2-7, is as follows: EAGVTQFPSHSVIEKGQTVTLRCDPISGHDNLYWYRRVMGKEIKFLLHFVKESKQDESGMPNNRFLAERTGGTYSTLKVQPAELEDSGVYFCASSQERVYGRSYEQYFGPGTRLTVT.

The V gene is TRBV5-1, the J gene TRBJ1-6. The V gene's germline CDR1 is SGHRS and CDR2 YFSETQ. The length of the CDR3 is 15 residues. CDR3 sequence: CASSSNPTSDSPLHF.

The chain combines TRBV6-2 or TRBV6-3 with TRBJ2-1; lacking DNA, the TRBD1 call made by TCRdb goes unchecked. The CDR3 is made up of 19 amino acids. The germline V gene has CDR1 MNHEY and CDR2 SVGEGT. The chain's CDR3 is CASSLPGQGKPYNYNEQFF.

The rearrangement uses TRBV10-3 and TRBJ1-1; the D gene TCRdb calls, TRBD1, cannot be checked with no DNA. The length of the CDR3 is 16 residues. Germline V gene data show CDR1 as ENHRY and CDR2 as SYGVKD. CDR3 region: CAISERQADMNTEAFF.

CDR3 loop: CASSLAPGAYNEQFF. The chain employs TRBV7-8 and TRBJ2-1; the TCRdb call, TRBD1, lacks DNA for checking. CDR1 is SGHVS and CDR2 is FQNEAQ in the germline V gene. The CDR3 is 15 amino acids.

V gene TRBV5-1 combines with J gene TRBJ1-2; the TRBD1 assignment by TCRdb is unverifiable without DNA. From germline, CDR1 is SGHRS and CDR2 YFSETQ. This CDR3 has 16 residues. CDR3 region: CASSTGTLREFYGYTF.

The genes are TRBV20-1 and TRBJ2-5; TCRdb gives TRBD1 as the D gene, but with no DNA this cannot be confirmed. The CDR3 totals 13 residues. The germline gives CDR1 DFQATT, CDR2 SNEGSKA (reference sequence). The CDR3 protein is CSASRPGGETQYF.

V gene TRBV5-1 combines with J gene TRBJ2-3. The CDR3 contains 14 residues. Germline-derived CDR1 and CDR2 are SGHRS and YFSETQ. CDR3 residues: CASRGDSRSHTQYF.

The chain uses TRBV3-1 and TRBJ2-3; TCRdb's assignment of TRBD2 cannot be checked, as there is no DNA. CDR1 and CDR2 (germline): LGHDT, YNNKEL (reference sequence). This CDR3 comprises 15 residues. This chain's CDR3 is CASSQGGLPRKEQYF.

The chain couples TRBV2 to TRBJ2-7; TCRdb selects TRBD1, and the lack of DNA leaves this call unchecked. The CDR3 sequence is 13 residues long. Germline V gene sequence: CDR1 SNHLY, CDR2 FYNNEI. CDR3 sequence reads: CASNRDRKYEQYF.

The V gene is TRBV27, the J gene TRBJ2-1; without DNA, the TCRdb call of TRBD1 cannot be checked. Germline V CDR1 and CDR2: MNHEY, SMNVEV (reference sequence). The CDR3 spans 15 residues. The chain's CDR3 is CASSLDRRASNEQFF.

The rearrangement links TRBV3-1 to TRBJ2-7; TCRdb's D gene call, TRBD1, goes unchecked for lack of DNA. CDR3 length: 15 residues. Germline V gene data show CDR1 as LGHDT and CDR2 as YNNKEL (reference sequence). This CDR3 is CASSGSRTGFYEQYF.

This rearrangement joins TRBV5-1 to TRBJ2-3; TCRdb reports TRBD2, a call that lacks DNA to check it against. Germline CDR1 and CDR2: SGHRS and YFSETQ. The CDR3 sequence is 15 residues long. CDR3 protein: CASSYGGPGAGTQYF.

The genes are TRBV4-1 and TRBJ1-4. The V gene's germline CDR1 is MGHRA and CDR2 YSYEKL. The CDR3 has 15 amino acids. CDR3 amino acids: CASSQVWRGIEKLFF.